This T cell receptor (beta chain) emerged from a study of cytomegalovirus exposure and HLA in healthy donors. The overall study: The early release's HLA-typed donors yielded approximately 81 million unique TCRs.

Primers included in the PCR were 60 Vbeta and 13 Jbeta primers. Clones were sequenced by immunoSEQ multiplex PCR, and TCRdb holds only the in-frame ones, with some missing. The data hold hundreds of thousands of clones, with just under 85% observed a single time. The V and J ends lost 6 bases and 4 bases respectively, with 16 bases between them. CDR3 size: 15 residues. The germline gives CDR1 LNHDA, CDR2 SQIVND (reference sequence). Concerning this clone itself: Its matching antigen is unknown.

Whole-study findings and limits: In a later analysis, the majority of CMV-associated beta chains seemingly showed HLA restriction. Most TCRs appeared rarely, but some public TCRs recurred in many donors.

The chain recombines TRBV19 with TRBJ1-5; TRBD1 is a possible D gene (6 bases). The specimen was PBMCs. This clonotype was sampled from a woman in her thirties or forties in good health and CMV-seronegative. As DNA, the CDR3 is TGTGCCAGTAGACACGGGGGGGCACAAAATCAGCCCCAGCATTTT. Residues: CASRHGGAQNQPQHF.